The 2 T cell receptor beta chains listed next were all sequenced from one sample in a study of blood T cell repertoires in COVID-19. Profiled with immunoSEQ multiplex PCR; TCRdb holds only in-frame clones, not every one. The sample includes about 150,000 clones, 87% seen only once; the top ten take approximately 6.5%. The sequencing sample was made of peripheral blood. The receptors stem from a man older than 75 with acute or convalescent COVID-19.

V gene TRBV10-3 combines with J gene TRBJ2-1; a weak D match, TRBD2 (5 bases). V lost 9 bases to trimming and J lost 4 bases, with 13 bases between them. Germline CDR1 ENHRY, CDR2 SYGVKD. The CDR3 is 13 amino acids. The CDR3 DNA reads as TGTGCCATAGGAGGAGAACCTTACAATGAGCAGTTCTTC. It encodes CAIGGEPYNEQFF.

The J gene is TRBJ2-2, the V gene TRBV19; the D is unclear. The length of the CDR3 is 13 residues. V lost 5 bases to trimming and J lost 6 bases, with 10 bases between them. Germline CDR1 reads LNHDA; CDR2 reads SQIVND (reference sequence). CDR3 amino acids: CASSPGPAGELFF. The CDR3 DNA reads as TGTGCCAGTAGTCCAGGTCCCGCCGGGGAGCTGTTTTTT.